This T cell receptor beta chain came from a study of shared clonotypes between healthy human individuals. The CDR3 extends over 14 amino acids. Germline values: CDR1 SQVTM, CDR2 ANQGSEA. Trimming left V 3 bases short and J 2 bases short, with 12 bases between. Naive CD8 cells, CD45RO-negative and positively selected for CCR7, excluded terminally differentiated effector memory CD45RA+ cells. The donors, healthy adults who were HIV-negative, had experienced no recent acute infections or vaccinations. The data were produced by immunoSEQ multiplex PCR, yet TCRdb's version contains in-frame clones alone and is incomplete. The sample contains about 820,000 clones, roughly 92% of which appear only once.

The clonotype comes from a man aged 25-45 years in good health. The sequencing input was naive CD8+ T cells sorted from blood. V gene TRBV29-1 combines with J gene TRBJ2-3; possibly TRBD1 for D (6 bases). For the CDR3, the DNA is TGCAGCGTTGACGGCAGGGGCCCCACAGATACGCAGTATTTT. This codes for CSVDGRGPTDTQYF.